This T cell receptor (beta chain) is drawn from a study of blood T cell repertoires in COVID-19. Losses at the gene ends were 4 bases for V and 4 bases for J; bases not matched to a gene: 6. Germline V lookup: CDR1 SGHRS, CDR2 YFSETQ. The CDR3 runs 14 residues. The method was immunoSEQ multiplex PCR; TCRdb's version includes in-frame clones alone and lacks a portion of them. The profile covers about 210,000 clones, with more than 75% appearing a single time and roughly 12% taken by the ten largest. The sequencing input was peripheral blood. The TCR originated in a woman aged 40-49 years with acute or convalescent COVID-19. The chain employs TRBV5-1 and TRBJ2-7; 9 positions match TRBD1. The CDR3 loop is CASSLDRGMYEQYF. DNA of the CDR3: TGCGCCAGCAGCCTGGACAGGGGTATGTACGAGCAGTACTTC.